Listed here are 9 T cell receptor beta chains from one sample, sequenced in a study of cytomegalovirus exposure and HLA in healthy donors. The PCR made use of 60 Vbeta and 13 Jbeta primers. Sequencing used immunoSEQ multiplex PCR; TCRdb keeps in-frame clones, though not all of them. The table has about 130,000 clones, 80% seen once. Sample: PBMCs. These receptors all stem from a man between 25 and 39 years old in good health and CMV-seronegative.

The V call is TRBV7-9, the J call TRBJ1-1; no reliable D call. The CDR3 has 12 residues. Germline-derived CDR1 and CDR2 are SEHNR and FQNEAQ (reference sequence). V was shortened by 1 base and J by 11 bases, with 11 bases between the two germline ends. This CDR3 is CASSLVAGKAFF. CDR3 coding DNA: TGTGCCAGCAGCTTAGTGGCAGGCAAGGCTTTCTTT.

V is TRBV6-5 and J is TRBJ2-2; D call uncertain. Trimming shortened V by 5 bases and J by 5 bases, and 6 bases separated the two germline ends. Germline-derived CDR1 and CDR2 are MNHEY and SVGAGI. The length of the CDR3 is 12 residues. The CDR3 region has the DNA TGTGCCAGCAGTACTAATACCGGGGAGCTGTTTTTT. Protein: CASSTNTGELFF.

Note on this clone: Other DNA sequences in this specimen translate into the identical CDR3. The V and J genes are TRBV2 and TRBJ1-5; no clear D. CDR3 size: 13 residues. Looked up from germline, CDR1 is SNHLY and CDR2 is FYNNEI. V lost 7 bases and J lost 5, with 12 bases in between. The CDR3, as DNA: TGTGCCAGCACCGGGTCCCCGTATCAGCCCCAGCATTTT. Translated: CASTGSPYQPQHF.

The CDR3 DNA reads TGTGCCAGCAGTCCAGGGTCTGGAAACACCATATATTTT. As protein: CASSPGSGNTIYF. The chain combines TRBV7-9 with TRBJ1-3; D is possibly TRBD1 (5 bases). Germline CDR1 and CDR2: SEHNR and FQNEAQ (reference sequence). This CDR3 contains 13 residues. Trimming shortened V by 6 bases and J by 1 base, and 7 bases separated the two germline ends.

This chain joins TRBV18 and TRBJ1-2; D might be TRBD1 (5 bases). This CDR3 contains 14 residues. The germline CDR1 and CDR2 sequences are KGHSH and LQKENI. The V and J ends lost 1 base and 3 bases respectively, with 9 bases between them. The chain's CDR3 is CASSPLGGDYGYTF. The CDR3 DNA is TGTGCCAGCTCACCACTTGGGGGGGACTATGGCTACACCTTC.

The chain couples TRBV7-9 to TRBJ2-1, with 7 nucleotides matching TRBD1. Trimming took 6 bases from V and 10 from J; bases not matched to a gene: 6. The length of the CDR3 is 12 residues. Germline V gene lookup returns CDR1 SEHNR and CDR2 FQNEAQ (reference sequence). CDR3 in DNA: TGTGCCAGCAGGACCGACAGGGAGGAGCAGTTCTTC. It specifies CASRTDREEQFF.

The chain has TRBV28 and TRBJ2-7; 7 bases are shared with TRBD1. Trimming at V came to 6 bases and at J to 5 bases, leaving 16 bases not matched to a gene. This CDR3 has 16 residues. CDR1 and CDR2 from the germline V gene are MDHEN and SYDVKM. CDR3 bases: TGTGCCAGCAGCTCACCCGAGGCAGGGGGACGGCACGAGCAGTACTTC. Translating gives CASSSPEAGGRHEQYF.

V is TRBV6-5 and J is TRBJ1-6; D unresolved. CDR1 is MNHEY and CDR2 is SVGAGI in the germline V gene. The length of the CDR3 is 13 residues. Trimming cost V 0 bases and J 7 bases, with 4 bases left between them. The CDR3 is CASSYSRNSPLHF. CDR3 nucleotide sequence: TGTGCCAGCAGTTACTCTCGGAATTCACCCCTCCACTTT.

This clone was recorded only once. The rearrangement links TRBV4-3 to TRBJ2-3; 9 bases are shared with TRBD1. The ends lost 2 bases at V and 5 bases at J; junction bases unmatched: 2. Germline loops: CDR1 LGHNA, CDR2 YSLEER. CDR3 length equals 14 residues. CDR3 sequence: CASSQTGGIDTQYF. As DNA, the CDR3 is TGCGCCAGCAGCCAAACAGGGGGCATAGATACGCAGTATTTT.